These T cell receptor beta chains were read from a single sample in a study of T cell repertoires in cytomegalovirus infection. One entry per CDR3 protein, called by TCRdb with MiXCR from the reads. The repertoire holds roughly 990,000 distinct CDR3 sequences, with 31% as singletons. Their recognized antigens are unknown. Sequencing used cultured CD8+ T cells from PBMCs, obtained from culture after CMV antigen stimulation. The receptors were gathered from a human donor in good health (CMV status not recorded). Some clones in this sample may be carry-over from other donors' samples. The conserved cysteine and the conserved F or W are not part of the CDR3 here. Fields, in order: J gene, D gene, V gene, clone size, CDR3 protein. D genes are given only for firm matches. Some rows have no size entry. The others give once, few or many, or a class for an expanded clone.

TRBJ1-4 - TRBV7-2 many ASSLRSANEKLF
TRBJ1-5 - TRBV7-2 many ASSLAGSFSNQPQH
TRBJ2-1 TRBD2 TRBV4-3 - ASSQLEGGGTIYNEQF
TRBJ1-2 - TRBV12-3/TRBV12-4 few ASSSGAKENLNYGYT
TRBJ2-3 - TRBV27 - ASSLSSGGQY
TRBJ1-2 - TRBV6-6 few ASSYGEGWGGYT
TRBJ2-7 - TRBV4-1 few ASSRTGGQYYEQY
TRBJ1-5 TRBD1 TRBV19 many ASSAGQGLNQPQH
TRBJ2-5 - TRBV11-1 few ASSLGRESETQY
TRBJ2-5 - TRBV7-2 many ASRPRGGETQY
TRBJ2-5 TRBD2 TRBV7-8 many ASSPFGLAGAQETQY
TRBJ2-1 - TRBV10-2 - ASSSRAPGHNEQF
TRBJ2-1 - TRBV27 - ASSGPGPNYNEQF
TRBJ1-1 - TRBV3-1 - ASSSLVGDTEAF
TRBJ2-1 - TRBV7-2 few ASSLVANLEQF
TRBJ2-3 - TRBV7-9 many ASSQTSITDTQY
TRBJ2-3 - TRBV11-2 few ASSIDPTPGADTQY
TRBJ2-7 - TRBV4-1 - ASSFHSDGTYEQY
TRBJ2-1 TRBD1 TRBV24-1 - ATSDQDRGNEQF
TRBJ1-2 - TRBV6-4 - ASSDSEGTPAGGYT
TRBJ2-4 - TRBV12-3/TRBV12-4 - ASSFVTSLAKNIQY
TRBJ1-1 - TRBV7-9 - ASGPSPGLGDTEAF
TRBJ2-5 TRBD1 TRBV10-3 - AISESKDRAHETQY
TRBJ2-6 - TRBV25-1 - ASSDIDGRQSSGANVLT
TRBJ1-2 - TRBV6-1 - ASNVPFDYT
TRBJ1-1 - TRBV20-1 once SARDYFSMNTEAF
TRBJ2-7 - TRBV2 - ASRGDFLPYEQY
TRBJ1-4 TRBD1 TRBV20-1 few SARDRGQPPEKLF
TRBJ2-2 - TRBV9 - ASSPTYGRELF
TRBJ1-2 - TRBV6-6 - ASLLASGYT
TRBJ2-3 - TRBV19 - ASSPEGPSTDTQY